This T cell receptor beta chain emerged from a study of cytotoxic CD8 clonotypes in ibrutinib-treated CLL. Study in general: The authors obtained response samples at a median of approximately 11 months of treatment, range 6 to 36. Broader study findings: Clonality (at baseline) was higher than in age-matched healthy donors and tracked circulating CD8+ T-cell counts. Sustained-remission and progressing patients had unequal sampling times. The public clonotypes identified were infrequent and showed contraction or stability on treatment.

This clone was observed many times. Antigen specificity is unknown. TCRdb's copy holds only in-frame clones and misses some; the assay was immunoSEQ multiplex PCR. The data contain tens of thousands of clones, around four fifths of them singletons. CDR3 length: 12 amino acids. V lost 0 bases, J lost 8 bases, and 8 bases lay in between. CDR1 and CDR2 from the germline V gene are SGDLS and YYNGEE. The TCR sequence derives from a human donor with chronic lymphocytic leukemia. Sequencing was performed on PBMCs, taken after 24 months of ibrutinib treatment. This chain joins TRBV9 and TRBJ1-2; D remains unclear. The CDR3 loop reads CASSVESGGYTF. CDR3 nucleotide sequence: TGTGCCAGCAGCGTAGAGAGCGGAGGCTACACCTTC. The full variable domain, its missing parts supplied by reference TRBV9 and TRBJ1-2, is DSGVTQTPKHLITATGQRVTLRCSPRSGDLSVYWYQQSLDQGLQFLIQYYNGEERAKGNILERFSAQQFPDLHSELNLSSLELGDSALYFCASSVESGGYTFGSGTRLTVV.